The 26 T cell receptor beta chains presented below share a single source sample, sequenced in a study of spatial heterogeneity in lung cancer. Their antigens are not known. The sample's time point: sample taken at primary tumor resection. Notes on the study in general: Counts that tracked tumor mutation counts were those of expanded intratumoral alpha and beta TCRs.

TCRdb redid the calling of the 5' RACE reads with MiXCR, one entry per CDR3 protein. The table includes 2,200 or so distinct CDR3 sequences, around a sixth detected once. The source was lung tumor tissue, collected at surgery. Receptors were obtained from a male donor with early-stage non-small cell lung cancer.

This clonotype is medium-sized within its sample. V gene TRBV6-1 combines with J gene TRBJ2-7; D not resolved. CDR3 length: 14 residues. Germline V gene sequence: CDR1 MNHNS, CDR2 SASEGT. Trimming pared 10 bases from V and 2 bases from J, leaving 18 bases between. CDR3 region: CATSYTDATYEQYF. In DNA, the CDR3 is TGTGCCACTTCTTATACGGATGCAACCTACGAGCAGTACTTC.

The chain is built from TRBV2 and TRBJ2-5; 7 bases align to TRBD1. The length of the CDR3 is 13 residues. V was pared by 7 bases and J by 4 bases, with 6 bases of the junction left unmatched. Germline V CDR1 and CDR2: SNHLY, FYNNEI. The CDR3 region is CASISTGRETQYF. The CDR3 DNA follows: TGTGCCAGCATTTCGACAGGGCGAGAGACCCAGTACTTC.

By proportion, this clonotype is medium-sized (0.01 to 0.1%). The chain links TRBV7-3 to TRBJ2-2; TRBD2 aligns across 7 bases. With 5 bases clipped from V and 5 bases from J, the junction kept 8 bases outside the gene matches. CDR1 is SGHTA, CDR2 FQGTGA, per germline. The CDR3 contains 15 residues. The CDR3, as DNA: TGTGCCAGCAGCCTTGTTGCGGGAGTGACCGGGGAGCTGTTTTTT. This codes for CASSLVAGVTGELFF.

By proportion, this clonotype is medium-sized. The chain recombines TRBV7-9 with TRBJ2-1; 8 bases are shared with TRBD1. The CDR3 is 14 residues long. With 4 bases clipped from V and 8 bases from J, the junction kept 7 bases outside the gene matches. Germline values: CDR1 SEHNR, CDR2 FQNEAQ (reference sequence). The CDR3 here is CASSSDRVTDEQFF. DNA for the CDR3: TGTGCCAGCAGCTCGGACAGGGTTACCGATGAGCAGTTCTTC.

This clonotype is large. In nucleotides, the CDR3 is TGTGCCAGCAGTTCCCCGGGACAGGGGGCGAGTTCCTATGGCTACACCTTC. This codes for CASSSPGQGASSYGYTF. The V gene is TRBV28, the J gene TRBJ1-2, with 12 bases identical to TRBD1. This CDR3 contains 17 residues. Germline V lookup: CDR1 MDHEN, CDR2 SYDVKM. Trimming at V came to 4 bases and at J to 4 bases, leaving 10 bases not matched to a gene.

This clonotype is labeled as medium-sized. This CDR3 is CASSRTSYEQYF. The DNA for the CDR3 is TGTGCCAGCAGCCGGACCTCCTACGAGCAGTACTTC. V gene TRBV14 combines with J gene TRBJ2-7; D gene uncertain. V was shortened by 4 bases and J by 0 bases, with 4 bases between the two germline ends. CDR1 and CDR2 (germline): SGHDN, FVKESK. The CDR3 consists of 12 residues.

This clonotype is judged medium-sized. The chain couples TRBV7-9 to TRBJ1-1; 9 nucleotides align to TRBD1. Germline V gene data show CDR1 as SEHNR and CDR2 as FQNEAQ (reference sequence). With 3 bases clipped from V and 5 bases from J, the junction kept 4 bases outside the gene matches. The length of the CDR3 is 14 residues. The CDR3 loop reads CASSFGQGRTEAFF. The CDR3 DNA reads TGTGCCAGCAGCTTTGGACAGGGGAGGACTGAAGCTTTCTTT.

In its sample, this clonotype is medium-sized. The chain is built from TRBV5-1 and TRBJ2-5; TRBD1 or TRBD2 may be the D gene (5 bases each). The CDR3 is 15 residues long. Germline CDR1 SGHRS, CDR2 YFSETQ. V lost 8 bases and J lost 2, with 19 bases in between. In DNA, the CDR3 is TGCGCCAGTACAAAACAGAGGGGTCCTCAAGAGACCCAGTACTTC. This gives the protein CASTKQRGPQETQYF.

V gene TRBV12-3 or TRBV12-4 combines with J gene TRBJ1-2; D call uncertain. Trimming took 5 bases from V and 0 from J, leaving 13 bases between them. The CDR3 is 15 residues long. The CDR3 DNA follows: TGTGCCAGCAGTCCCAGACTCGAGGCTAACTATGGCTACACCTTC. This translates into CASSPRLEANYGYTF.

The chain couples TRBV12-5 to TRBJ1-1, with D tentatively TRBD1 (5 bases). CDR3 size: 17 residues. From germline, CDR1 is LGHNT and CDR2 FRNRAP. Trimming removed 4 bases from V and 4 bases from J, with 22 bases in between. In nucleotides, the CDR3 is TGTGCTAGTGGTTCCCCTAACACAGGCCTCAAAGGCACTGAAGCTTTCTTT. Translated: CASGSPNTGLKGTEAFF.

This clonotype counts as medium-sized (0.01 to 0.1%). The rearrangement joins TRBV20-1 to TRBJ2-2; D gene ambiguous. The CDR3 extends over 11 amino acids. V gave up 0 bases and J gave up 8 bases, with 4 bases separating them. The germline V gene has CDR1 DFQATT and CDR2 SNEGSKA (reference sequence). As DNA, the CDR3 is TGCAGTGCTAGAGATTTTGGGGAGCTGTTTTTT. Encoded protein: CSARDFGELFF.

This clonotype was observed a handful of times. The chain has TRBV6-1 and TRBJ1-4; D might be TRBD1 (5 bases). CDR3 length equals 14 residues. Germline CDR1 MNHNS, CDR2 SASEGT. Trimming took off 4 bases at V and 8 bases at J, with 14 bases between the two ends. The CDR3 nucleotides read TGTGCCAGCAGTGGGACATCGGTTAGAGAAAAACTGTTTTTT. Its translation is CASSGTSVREKLFF.

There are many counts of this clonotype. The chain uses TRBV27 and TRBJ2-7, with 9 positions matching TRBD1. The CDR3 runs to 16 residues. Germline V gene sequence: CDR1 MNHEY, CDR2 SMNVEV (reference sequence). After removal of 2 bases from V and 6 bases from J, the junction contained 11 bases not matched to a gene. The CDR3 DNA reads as TGTGCCAGCAGTTTAAAATCCAGACAGGGGGAGGCCGAGCAGTACTTC. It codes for CASSLKSRQGEAEQYF.

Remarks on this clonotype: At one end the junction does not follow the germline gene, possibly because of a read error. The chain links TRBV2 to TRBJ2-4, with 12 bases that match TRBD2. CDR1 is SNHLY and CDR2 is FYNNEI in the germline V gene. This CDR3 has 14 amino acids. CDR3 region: CASSEQGPSGRVHF. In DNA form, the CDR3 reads TGTGCCAGCAGTGAACAAGGGCCTAGCGGGAGGGTGCACTTC.

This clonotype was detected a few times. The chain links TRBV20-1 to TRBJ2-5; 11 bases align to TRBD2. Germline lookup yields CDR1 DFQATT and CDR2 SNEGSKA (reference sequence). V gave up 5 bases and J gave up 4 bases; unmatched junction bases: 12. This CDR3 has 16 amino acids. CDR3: CSAGDLAGGPRETQYF. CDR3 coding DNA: TGCAGTGCTGGCGATTTAGCGGGAGGGCCGAGAGAGACCCAGTACTTC.

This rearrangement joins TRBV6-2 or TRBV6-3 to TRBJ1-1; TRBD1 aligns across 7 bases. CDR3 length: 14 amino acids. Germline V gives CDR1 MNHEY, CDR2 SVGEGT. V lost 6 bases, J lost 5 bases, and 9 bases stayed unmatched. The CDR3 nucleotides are TGTGCCAGCAGCTCGACAGGGAGGGCAACTGAAGCTTTCTTT. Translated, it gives CASSSTGRATEAFF.

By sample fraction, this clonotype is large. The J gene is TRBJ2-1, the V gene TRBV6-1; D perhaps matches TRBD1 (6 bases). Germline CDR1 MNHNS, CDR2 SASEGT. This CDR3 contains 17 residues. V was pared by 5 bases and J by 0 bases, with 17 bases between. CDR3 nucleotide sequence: TGTGCCAGCAGTCGGGCGACAGGTCTTAGCTCCTACAATGAGCAGTTCTTC. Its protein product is CASSRATGLSSYNEQFF.

Written as DNA, the CDR3 is TGTGCCAGCAGTTCCGGACAGGCGGGGACTGAAGCTTTCTTT. It encodes CASSSGQAGTEAFF. V gene TRBV6-2 or TRBV6-3 combines with J gene TRBJ1-1, with 7 bases identical to TRBD1. With V trimmed by 4 bases and J by 5 bases, 7 bases remained unmatched. The germline V gene encodes CDR1 MNHEY and CDR2 SVGEGT. This CDR3 has 14 amino acids.

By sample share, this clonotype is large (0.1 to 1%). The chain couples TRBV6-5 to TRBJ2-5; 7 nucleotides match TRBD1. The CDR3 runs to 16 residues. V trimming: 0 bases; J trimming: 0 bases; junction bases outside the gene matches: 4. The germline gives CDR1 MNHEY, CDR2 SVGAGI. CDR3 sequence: CASSYSIGGYQETQYF. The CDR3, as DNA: TGTGCCAGCAGTTACTCGATAGGGGGCTACCAAGAGACCCAGTACTTC.

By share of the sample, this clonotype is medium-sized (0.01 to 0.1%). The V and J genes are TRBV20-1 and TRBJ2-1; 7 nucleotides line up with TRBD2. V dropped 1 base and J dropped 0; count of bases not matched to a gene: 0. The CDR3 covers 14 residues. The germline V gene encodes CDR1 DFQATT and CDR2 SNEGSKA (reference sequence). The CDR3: CSARVAGSYNEQFF. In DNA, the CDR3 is TGCAGTGCTAGAGTAGCGGGCTCCTACAATGAGCAGTTCTTC.

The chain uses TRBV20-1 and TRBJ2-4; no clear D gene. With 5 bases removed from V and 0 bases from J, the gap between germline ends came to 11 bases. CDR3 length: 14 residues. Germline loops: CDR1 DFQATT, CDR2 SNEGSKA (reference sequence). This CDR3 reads CSADKQVAKNIQYF. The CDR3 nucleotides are TGCAGTGCTGACAAGCAGGTAGCCAAAAACATTCAGTACTTC.

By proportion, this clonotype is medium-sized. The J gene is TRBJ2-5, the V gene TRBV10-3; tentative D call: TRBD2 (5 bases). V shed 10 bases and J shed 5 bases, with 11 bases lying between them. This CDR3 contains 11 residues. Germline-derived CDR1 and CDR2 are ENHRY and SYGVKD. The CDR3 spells CATADLETQYF. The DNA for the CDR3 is TGTGCCACCGCGGACTTGGAGACCCAGTACTTC.

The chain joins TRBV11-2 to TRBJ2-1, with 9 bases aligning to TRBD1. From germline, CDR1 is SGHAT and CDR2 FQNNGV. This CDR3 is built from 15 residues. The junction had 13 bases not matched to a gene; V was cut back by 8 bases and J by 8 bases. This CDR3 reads CASLQGTGSSDEQFF. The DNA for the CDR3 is TGTGCCAGCTTGCAAGGGACAGGGAGTAGCGATGAGCAGTTCTTC.

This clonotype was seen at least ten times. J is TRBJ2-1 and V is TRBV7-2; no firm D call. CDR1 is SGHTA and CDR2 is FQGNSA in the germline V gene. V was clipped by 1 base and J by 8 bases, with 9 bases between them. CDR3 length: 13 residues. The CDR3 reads CASSLGPTYEQFF. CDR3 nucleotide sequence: TGTGCCAGCAGCTTAGGCCCTACTTATGAGCAGTTCTTC.

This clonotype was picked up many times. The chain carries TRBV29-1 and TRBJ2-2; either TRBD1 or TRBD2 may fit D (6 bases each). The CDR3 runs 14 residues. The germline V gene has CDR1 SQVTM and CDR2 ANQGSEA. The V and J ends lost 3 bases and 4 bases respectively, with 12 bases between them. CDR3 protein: CSVDRGLGTGELFF. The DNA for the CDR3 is TGCAGCGTTGACCGGGGGCTTGGCACCGGGGAGCTGTTTTTT.

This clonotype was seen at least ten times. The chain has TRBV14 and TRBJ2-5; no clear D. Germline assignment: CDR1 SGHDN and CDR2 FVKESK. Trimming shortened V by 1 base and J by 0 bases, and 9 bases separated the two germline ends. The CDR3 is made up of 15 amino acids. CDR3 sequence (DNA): TGTGCCAGCAGCCAAGCGTCAAACAACCAAGAGACCCAGTACTTC. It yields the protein CASSQASNNQETQYF.